Listed below are T cell receptor beta chains from one sample, sequenced in a study of cytotoxic CD8 clonotypes in ibrutinib-treated CLL. Produced via immunoSEQ multiplex PCR; TCRdb's table is partial and in-frame only. The sample has tens of thousands of clones, about 72% seen once. Sequenced material: PBMCs, taken after 12 months of ibrutinib treatment. The receptors stem from a human donor with chronic lymphocytic leukemia. The CDR3 runs from the conserved cysteine through the conserved F or W. A D gene is named only where the DNA matches it firmly. A clone size is listed for some rows: how often the clone was seen (once, few, many), or a class if it is expanded.

CDR3 protein	CDR3 DNA	J gene	clone size	D gene	V gene
CASSPQAGTSGSGANVLTF	TGTGCCAGCAGCCCGCAGGCTGGGACATCTGGCTCTGGGGCCAACGTCCTGACTTTC	TRBJ2-6	-	-	TRBV7-2
CASSYLLSNSGNTIYF	TGTGCCAGCAGTTACCTACTCAGCAACTCTGGAAACACCATATATTTT	TRBJ1-3	-	-	TRBV6-6
CASSLTGAGDEAFF	TGTGCCAGCAGCCTCACCGGGGCCGGGGATGAAGCTTTCTTT	TRBJ1-1	-	-	TRBV14
CAWSVGVPPHEQYF	TGTGCCTGGAGTGTAGGGGTTCCCCCCCACGAGCAGTACTTC	TRBJ2-7	once	-	TRBV30
CASSVRQGSSYEQYF	TGCGCCAGCAGCGTTCGACAGGGGTCCTCCTACGAGCAGTACTTC	TRBJ2-7	-	TRBD1	TRBV5-1
CASSVSDSSYNEQFF	TGTGCCAGCAGCGTGTCGGACAGCTCCTACAATGAGCAGTTCTTC	TRBJ2-1	many	-	TRBV9
CASSRYRDLTYEQYF	TGTGCCAGTAGTAGATACAGGGACTTAACCTACGAGCAGTACTTC	TRBJ2-7	-	-	TRBV19
CACQPQHF	TGTGCCTGCCAGCCCCAGCATTTT	TRBJ1-5	-	-	TRBV6-4
CASTSDFTGANVLTF	TGTGCCAGCACCAGCGACTTCACTGGGGCCAACGTCCTGACTTTC	TRBJ2-6	-	-	TRBV2
CASSLARRSGELFF	TGTGCCAGCAGCTTAGCGCGACGGTCCGGGGAGCTGTTTTTT	TRBJ2-2	-	-	TRBV7-2
CASRLLGGADQPQHF	TGTGCCAGCAGGTTACTGGGGGGAGCGGATCAGCCCCAGCATTTT	TRBJ1-5	-	-	TRBV7-2